These 27 T cell receptor beta chains were all obtained from the same sample, sequenced in a study of CD8 T cells in Susac syndrome (dated by TCRdb to between 2018 and 2021). Library creation used the immunoSEQ multiplex PCR assay. RNA was extracted with the RNeasy kit and about 0.5 to 1 ug was reverse transcribed using random hexamers. The raw public data were reprocessed by TCRdb itself: fastp quality trimming at Q25, MiXCR clonotype calling, in-frame beta chains only. Entries that share a CDR3 protein sequence are merged under the most common genes and DNA. This sample is represented by approximately 190,000 distinct CDR3 sequences; 85% to 95% of them were singletons. The ten largest account for 0.15% to 0.2% of the sample. Sequenced sample: CD8+ T cells from PBMCs. The receptors come from a human donor with Susac syndrome.

This clonotype was seen only once. This rearrangement joins TRBV9 to TRBJ1-2; a weak D match, TRBD1 (5 bases). The CDR3 extends over 17 amino acids. Germline V gene data show CDR1 as SGDLS and CDR2 as YYNGEE. Trimming removed 4 bases at V and 0 bases at J, with 19 bases between. CDR3 sequence reads: CASSPQSSGGANYGYTF. CDR3 DNA: TGTGCCAGCAGCCCTCAGAGTTCTGGGGGAGCTAACTATGGCTACACCTTC.

In its sample, this clonotype was seen once. This chain connects TRBV20-1 to TRBJ2-1, with a tentative D call TRBD2 (5 bases). The V end was cut by 6 bases, the J end by 5 bases, with 14 bases between. The germline V gene encodes CDR1 DFQATT and CDR2 SNEGSKA (reference sequence). The CDR3 totals 13 residues. DNA for the CDR3: TGCAGTGCCACTAGAGGGAGAGACAATGAGCAGTTCTTC. As protein: CSATRGRDNEQFF.

The V call is TRBV10-3, the J call TRBJ1-2; D is perhaps TRBD1 (5 bases). V lost 0 bases and J 8 bases, leaving 13 bases between the germline ends. Germline values: CDR1 ENHRY, CDR2 SYGVKD. The CDR3 runs to 14 residues. CDR3 region: CAISESEGIGGYTF. The CDR3 DNA is TGTGCCATCAGTGAGTCTGAGGGGATAGGCGGCTACACCTTC.

The genes are TRBV24-1 and TRBJ2-1, with TRBD2 identical over 7 bases. This CDR3 spans 17 amino acids. The V gene's germline CDR1 is KGHDR and CDR2 SFDVKD. V was clipped by 3 bases and J by 4 bases; unmatched bases: 11. The CDR3 DNA reads TGTGCCACCAGTGATACCCGCGTGAGCGGGGCTTACAATGAGCAGTTCTTC. It yields the protein CATSDTRVSGAYNEQFF.

The V and J genes are TRBV20-1 and TRBJ2-5; TRBD2 matches 8 bases. J lost 1 base, V lost 2 bases, and 12 bases had no gene match. The CDR3 sequence is 17 residues long. Germline V lookup: CDR1 DFQATT, CDR2 SNEGSKA (reference sequence). CDR3 in DNA: TGCAGTGCTAGACTGAATATTTATGCGGGGGGCCAAGAGACCCAGTACTTC. The encoded protein is CSARLNIYAGGQETQYF.

The CDR3 DNA sequence: TGCGCCAGCAGCGGGGACATTTACAATGAGCAGTTCTTC. Its translation is CASSGDIYNEQFF. The genes are TRBV5-1 and TRBJ2-1, with a possible D match to TRBD1 (6 bases). Trimming pared 4 bases from V and 4 bases from J, leaving 9 bases between. The CDR3 sequence is 13 residues long. The germline CDR1 and CDR2 sequences are SGHRS and YFSETQ.

V gene TRBV20-1 combines with J gene TRBJ2-1; D unclear. Trimming shortened V by 3 bases and J by 7 bases, and 7 bases separated the two germline ends. This CDR3 spans 11 amino acids. The germline CDR1 and CDR2 sequences are DFQATT and SNEGSKA (reference sequence). The CDR3 loop is CSASENNEQFF. The CDR3 DNA follows: TGCAGTGCTAGCGAAAATAATGAGCAGTTCTTC.

J is TRBJ1-2 and V is TRBV30; D gene ambiguous. This CDR3 contains 12 residues. From germline, CDR1 is GTSNPN and CDR2 SVGIG (reference sequence). V lost 2 bases and J 6 bases, leaving 10 bases between the germline ends. This CDR3 reads CAWSRAGDGYTF. The CDR3 DNA follows: TGTGCCTGGAGTAGGGCAGGCGATGGCTACACCTTC. The full variable domain, in which reference TRBV30 and TRBJ1-2 provide the parts outside the CDR3, is SQTIHQWPATLVQPVGSPLSLECTVEGTSNPNLYWYRQAAGRGLQLLFYSVGIGQISSEVPQNLSASRPQDRQFILSSKKLLLSDSGFYLCAWSRAGDGYTFGSGTRLTVV.

This clonotype appeared once. The chain carries TRBV28 and TRBJ1-5; D gene ambiguous. The germline V gene has CDR1 MDHEN and CDR2 SYDVKM. This CDR3 has 15 amino acids. Trimming removed 0 bases from V and 0 bases from J, with 6 bases in between. CDR3 sequence: CASSLWRYSNQPQHF. The CDR3 DNA reads TGTGCCAGCAGTTTATGGCGGTATAGCAATCAGCCCCAGCATTTT.

The gene calls are TRBV6-5 and TRBJ1-1; D not certain. The CDR3 loop spans 15 amino acids. CDR1 MNHEY and CDR2 SVGAGI come from the germline V gene. Deletions cut 2 bases from V and 1 base from J, with 11 bases between. The CDR3 nucleotides read TGTGCCAGCAGTTACGTTGGGAAAAGGAACACTGAAGCTTTCTTT. It encodes CASSYVGKRNTEAFF.

The chain has TRBV28 and TRBJ2-1; TRBD1 matches 8 bases. After removal of 5 bases from V and 5 bases from J, the junction contained 11 bases not matched to a gene. In germline, CDR1 is MDHEN, CDR2 SYDVKM. The CDR3 has 16 residues. The chain's CDR3 is CASSTTGTGANNEQFF. The CDR3 region has the DNA TGTGCCAGCAGTACCACCGGGACAGGAGCTAACAATGAGCAGTTCTTC.

The chain recombines TRBV5-4 with TRBJ1-6, with D possibly matching TRBD1 (6 bases). This CDR3 has 13 amino acids. The germline V gene has CDR1 SGHNT and CDR2 YYREEE (reference sequence). V lost 3 bases and J 9 bases, leaving 10 bases between the germline ends. This CDR3 is CASSSTDSSPLHF. The DNA for the CDR3 is TGTGCCAGCAGCTCAACGGACAGTTCACCCCTCCACTTT. The full variable domain, completed using reference TRBV5-4 and TRBJ1-6, is ETGVTQSPTHLIKTRGQQVTLRCSSQSGHNTVSWYQQALGQGPQFIFQYYREEENGRGNFPPRFSGLQFPNYSSELNVNALELDDSALYLCASSSTDSSPLHFGNGTRLTVT.

This clonotype was seen just once. This rearrangement joins TRBV7-8 to TRBJ2-1; 9 bases are a match to TRBD2. The V segment lost 6 bases and the J segment 4 bases; nucleotides outside the gene matches: 10. The CDR3 extends over 16 amino acids. Germline V lookup: CDR1 SGHVS, CDR2 FQNEAQ. In nucleotides, the CDR3 is TGTGCCAGCAGGTCTAGTAGCGGGGGTGGATACAATGAGCAGTTCTTC. Its translation is CASRSSSGGGYNEQFF.

The rearrangement uses TRBV5-6 and TRBJ2-3; no firm D call. V was shortened by 1 base and J by 4 bases, with 10 bases between the two germline ends. Looked up from germline, CDR1 is SGHDT and CDR2 is YYEEEE. The CDR3 has 14 amino acids. CDR3 loop: CASSLKYLPDTQYF. The CDR3 DNA follows: TGTGCCAGCAGCTTGAAGTACCTCCCAGATACGCAGTATTTT.

The V gene is TRBV7-3, the J gene TRBJ2-3; 9 bases line up with TRBD2. J was trimmed by 0 bases and V by 5 bases; bases with no gene match: 9. Germline CDR1 reads SGHTA; CDR2 reads FQGTGA. The CDR3 extends over 17 amino acids. CDR3 nucleotides: TGTGCCAGCAGCCAAACGGGACTAGCAGCTAGCACAGATACGCAGTATTTT. Amino acids: CASSQTGLAASTDTQYF. The entire variable domain, with the rest obtained from reference TRBV7-3 and TRBJ2-3, is as follows: GAGVSQTPSNKVTEKGKYVELRCDPISGHTALYWYRQSLGQGPEFLIYFQGTGAADDSGLPNDRFFAVRPEGSVSTLKIQRTERGDSAVYLCASSQTGLAASTDTQYFGPGTRLTVL.

The DNA for the CDR3 is TGCGCCAGCAGCTTAGACCGTGTTCACAATCAGCCCCAGCATTTT. Translating gives CASSLDRVHNQPQHF. This rearrangement joins TRBV5-1 to TRBJ1-5; no firm D call. V was pared by 2 bases and J by 3 bases, with 12 bases between. The CDR3 is made up of 15 amino acids. From germline, CDR1 is SGHRS and CDR2 YFSETQ.

The genes are TRBV25-1 and TRBJ1-1; D is unresolved. V lost 6 bases to trimming and J lost 2 bases, with 10 bases between them. Germline-derived CDR1 and CDR2 are MGHDK and SYGVNS. This CDR3 contains 13 residues. The CDR3 loop reads CASRTDFNTEAFF. CDR3 coding DNA: TGTGCCAGCAGGACGGACTTTAACACTGAAGCTTTCTTT.

The chain has TRBV28 and TRBJ2-1; a possible D gene is TRBD1 (6 bases). CDR1 MDHEN and CDR2 SYDVKM come from the germline V gene. Trimming pared 8 bases from V and 0 bases from J, leaving 17 bases between. This CDR3 is built from 16 residues. DNA of the CDR3: TGTGCCAGCCTCGGGACACTCAGGAGCTCCTACAATGAGCAGTTCTTC. Residues: CASLGTLRSSYNEQFF.

The V gene is TRBV3-1, the J gene TRBJ2-7; no definite D call. This CDR3 contains 16 residues. V was pared by 0 bases and J by 3 bases, with 15 bases between. CDR1 is LGHDT and CDR2 is YNNKEL in the germline V gene (reference sequence). The CDR3 sequence is CASSQDLGSADYEQYF. In DNA, the CDR3 is TGTGCCAGCAGCCAAGATCTTGGCAGCGCCGACTACGAGCAGTACTTC.

This sequence joins TRBV13 and TRBJ2-7; tentatively, D is TRBD2 (5 bases). V lost 5 bases to trimming and J lost 6 bases, with 14 bases between them. This CDR3 spans 13 amino acids. Germline V lookup: CDR1 PRHDT, CDR2 FYEKMQ (reference sequence). CDR3 protein: CASSPRGGAEQYF. In DNA, the CDR3 is TGTGCCAGCAGCCCCCGTGGAGGCGCCGAGCAGTACTTC.

The rearrangement links TRBV7-9 to TRBJ2-3; 9 bases align to TRBD1. V lost 6 bases, J lost 4 bases, and 11 bases stayed unmatched. The CDR3 consists of 16 residues. Germline-derived CDR1 and CDR2 are SEHNR and FQNEAQ (reference sequence). The DNA of the CDR3 is TGTGCCAGCAGAGGAGGGACAGGGAGTGGCCCAGATACGCAGTATTTT. It yields the protein CASRGGTGSGPDTQYF.

The chain couples TRBV25-1 to TRBJ1-2; 7 nucleotides align to TRBD1. Looked up from germline, CDR1 is MGHDK and CDR2 is SYGVNS. After removal of 3 bases from V and 8 bases from J, the junction contained 3 bases not matched to a gene. This CDR3 comprises 12 residues. This CDR3 reads CASSDKGAGYTF. For the CDR3, the DNA is TGTGCCAGCAGTGACAAGGGGGCAGGCTACACCTTC.

The chain couples TRBV19 to TRBJ1-2; perhaps TRBD1 as D (6 bases). Trimming took 8 bases from V and 8 from J, leaving 12 bases between them. Germline lookup yields CDR1 LNHDA and CDR2 SQIVND (reference sequence). The CDR3 runs 11 residues. The CDR3 coding sequence is TGTGCCAGTGGTCAGGGGTACGGCTACACCTTC. Translating it yields CASGQGYGYTF.

The CDR3 protein is CASSEDRNYEQYF. The DNA of the CDR3 is TGCGCCAGCAGTGAGGACAGGAACTACGAGCAGTACTTC. The chain recombines TRBV10-2 with TRBJ2-7, with D possibly being TRBD1 (6 bases). The V and J ends lost 2 bases and 3 bases respectively, with 8 bases between them. This CDR3 spans 13 amino acids. Germline assignment: CDR1 WSHSY and CDR2 SAAADI.

The chain carries TRBV14 and TRBJ2-1; 10 nucleotides match TRBD2. V trimming: 1 base; J trimming: 5 bases; junction bases outside the gene matches: 8. The germline gives CDR1 SGHDN, CDR2 FVKESK. The CDR3 contains 17 residues. The CDR3 sequence: CASSQATSGTLDNEQFF. For the CDR3, the DNA is TGTGCCAGCAGCCAAGCAACTAGCGGGACGCTTGACAATGAGCAGTTCTTC.

The chain links TRBV15 to TRBJ1-5; no clear D gene. Germline lookup yields CDR1 LNHNV and CDR2 YYDKDF (reference sequence). The CDR3 is made up of 15 amino acids. The V end lost 4 bases, the J end lost 2 bases, and 12 bases lay between the germline ends. The CDR3 is CATSTHSGGNQPQHF. The CDR3 nucleotides are TGTGCCACCAGCACACACAGTGGTGGCAATCAGCCCCAGCATTTT.

Note on this clonotype: A junction end diverges from the germline sequence, so it may reflect a read error. This rearrangement joins TRBV27 to TRBJ1-3; no reliable D call. The germline gives CDR1 MNHEY, CDR2 SMNVEV (reference sequence). This CDR3 comprises 14 residues. CDR3 sequence reads: CASGFGPSGNTIYF. For the CDR3, the DNA is TGTGCCAGCGGTTTCGGGCCCTCTGGAAACACCATATATTTT.